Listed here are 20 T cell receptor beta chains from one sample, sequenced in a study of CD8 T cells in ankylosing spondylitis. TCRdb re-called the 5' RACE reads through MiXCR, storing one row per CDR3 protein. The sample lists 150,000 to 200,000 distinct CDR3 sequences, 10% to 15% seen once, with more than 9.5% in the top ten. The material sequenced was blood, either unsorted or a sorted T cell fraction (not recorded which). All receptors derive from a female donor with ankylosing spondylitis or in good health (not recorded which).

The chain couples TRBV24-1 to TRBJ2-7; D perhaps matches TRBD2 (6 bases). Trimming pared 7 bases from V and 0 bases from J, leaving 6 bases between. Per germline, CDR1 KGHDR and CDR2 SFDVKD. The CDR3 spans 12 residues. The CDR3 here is CATSGSSYEQYF. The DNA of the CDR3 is TGTGCCACCAGCGGGAGCTCCTACGAGCAGTACTTC.

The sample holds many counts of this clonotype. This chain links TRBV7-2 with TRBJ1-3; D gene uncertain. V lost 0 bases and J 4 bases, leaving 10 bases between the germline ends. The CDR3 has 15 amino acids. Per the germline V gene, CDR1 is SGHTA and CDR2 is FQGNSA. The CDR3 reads CASSLAKDVGNTIYF. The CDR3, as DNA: TGTGCCAGCAGCTTAGCGAAGGACGTGGGAAACACCATATATTTT.

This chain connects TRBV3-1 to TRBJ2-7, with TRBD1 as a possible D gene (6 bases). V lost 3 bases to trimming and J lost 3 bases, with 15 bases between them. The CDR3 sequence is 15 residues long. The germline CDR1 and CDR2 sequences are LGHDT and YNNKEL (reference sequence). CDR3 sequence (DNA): TGTGCCAGCAGCCAGAATGACAGGTCCCACTACGAGCAGTACTTC. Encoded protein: CASSQNDRSHYEQYF.

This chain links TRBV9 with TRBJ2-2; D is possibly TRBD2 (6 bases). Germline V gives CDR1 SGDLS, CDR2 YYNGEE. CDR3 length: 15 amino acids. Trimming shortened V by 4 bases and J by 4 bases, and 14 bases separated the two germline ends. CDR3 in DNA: TGTGCCAGCAGCCCAGGAGGGGAGGCCACCGGGGAGCTGTTTTTT. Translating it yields CASSPGGEATGELFF.

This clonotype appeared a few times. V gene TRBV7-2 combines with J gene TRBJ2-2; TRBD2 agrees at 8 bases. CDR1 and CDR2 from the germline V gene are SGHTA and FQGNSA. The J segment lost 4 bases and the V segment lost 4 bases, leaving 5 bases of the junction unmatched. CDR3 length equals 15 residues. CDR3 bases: TGTGCCAGCAGCTACGGGAGGGCCGGCACCGGGGAGCTGTTTTTT. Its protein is CASSYGRAGTGELFF.

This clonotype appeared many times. DNA of the CDR3: TGCGCCAGCAGCTTCCTGTCCCCAGATACGCAGTATTTT. Translating it yields CASSFLSPDTQYF. The chain carries TRBV5-1 and TRBJ2-3; no definite D call. Germline V CDR1 and CDR2: SGHRS, YFSETQ. The CDR3 sequence is 13 residues long. Trimming shortened V by 2 bases and J by 4 bases, and 8 bases separated the two germline ends. Using reference TRBV5-1 and TRBJ2-3 for the parts outside the CDR3, the full variable domain is KAGVTQTPRYLIKTRGQQVTLSCSPISGHRSVSWYQQTPGQGLQFLFEYFSETQRNKGNFPGRFSGRQFSNSRSEMNVSTLELGDSALYLCASSFLSPDTQYFGPGTRLTVL.

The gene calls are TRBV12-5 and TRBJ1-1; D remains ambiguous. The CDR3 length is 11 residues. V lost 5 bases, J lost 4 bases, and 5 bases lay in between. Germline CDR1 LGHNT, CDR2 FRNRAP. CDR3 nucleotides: TGTGCTAGTGGTCGACCCACTGAAGCTTTCTTT. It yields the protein CASGRPTEAFF.

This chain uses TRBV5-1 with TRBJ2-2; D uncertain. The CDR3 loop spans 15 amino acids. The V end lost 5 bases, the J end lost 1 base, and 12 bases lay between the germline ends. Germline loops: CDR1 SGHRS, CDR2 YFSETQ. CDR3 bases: TGCGCCAGCAGTGGTGACACACGGAACACCGGGGAGCTGTTTTTT. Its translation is CASSGDTRNTGELFF. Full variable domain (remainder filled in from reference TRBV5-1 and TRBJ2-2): KAGVTQTPRYLIKTRGQQVTLSCSPISGHRSVSWYQQTPGQGLQFLFEYFSETQRNKGNFPGRFSGRQFSNSRSEMNVSTLELGDSALYLCASSGDTRNTGELFFGEGSRLTVL.

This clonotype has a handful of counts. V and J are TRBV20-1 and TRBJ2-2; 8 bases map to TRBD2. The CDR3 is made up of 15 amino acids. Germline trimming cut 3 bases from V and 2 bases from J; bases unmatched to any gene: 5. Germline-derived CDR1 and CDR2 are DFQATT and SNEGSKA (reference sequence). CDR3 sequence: CSARGSGTNTGELFF. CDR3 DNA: TGCAGTGCTAGGGGTAGCGGGACAAACACCGGGGAGCTGTTTTTT.

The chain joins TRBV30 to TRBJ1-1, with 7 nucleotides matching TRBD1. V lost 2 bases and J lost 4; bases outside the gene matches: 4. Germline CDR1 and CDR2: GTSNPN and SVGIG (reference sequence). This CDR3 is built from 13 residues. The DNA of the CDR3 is TGTGCCTGGAGTTTGGGACAGCGCACTGAAGCTTTCTTT. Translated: CAWSLGQRTEAFF.

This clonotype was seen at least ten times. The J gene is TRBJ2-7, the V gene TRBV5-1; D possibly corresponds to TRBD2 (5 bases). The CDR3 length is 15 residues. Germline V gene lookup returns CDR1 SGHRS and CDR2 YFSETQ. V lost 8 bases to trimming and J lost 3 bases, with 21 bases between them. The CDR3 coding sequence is TGCGCCAGTGCTGAGGGAACGGCCAGCCTCTACGAGCAGTACTTC. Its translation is CASAEGTASLYEQYF.

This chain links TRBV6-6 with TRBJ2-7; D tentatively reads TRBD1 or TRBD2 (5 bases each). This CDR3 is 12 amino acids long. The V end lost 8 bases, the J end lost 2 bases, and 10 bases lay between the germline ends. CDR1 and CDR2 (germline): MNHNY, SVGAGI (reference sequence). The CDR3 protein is CASWDGTYEQYF. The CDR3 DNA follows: TGTGCCAGCTGGGACGGGACCTACGAGCAGTACTTC.

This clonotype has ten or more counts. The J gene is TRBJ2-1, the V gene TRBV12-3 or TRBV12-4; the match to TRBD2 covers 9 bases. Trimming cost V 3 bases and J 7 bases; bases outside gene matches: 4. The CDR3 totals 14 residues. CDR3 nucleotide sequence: TGTGCCAGCAGTTTTATAGCGGGAGAGAATGAGCAGTTCTTC. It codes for CASSFIAGENEQFF.

The CDR3 sequence: CASARGEEAFF. In DNA form, the CDR3 reads TGTGCCAGCGCCCGCGGGGAGGAAGCTTTCTTT. The chain joins TRBV7-9 to TRBJ1-1; no definite D call. CDR1 and CDR2 (germline): SEHNR, FQNEAQ (reference sequence). The length of the CDR3 is 11 residues. V shed 8 bases and J shed 8 bases, with 12 bases lying between them.

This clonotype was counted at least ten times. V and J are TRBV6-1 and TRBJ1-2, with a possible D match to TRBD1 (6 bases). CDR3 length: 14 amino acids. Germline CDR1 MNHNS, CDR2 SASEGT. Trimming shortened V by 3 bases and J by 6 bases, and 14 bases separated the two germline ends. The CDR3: CASSDKTGPDGYTF. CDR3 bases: TGTGCCAGCAGTGACAAAACAGGGCCCGATGGCTACACCTTC.

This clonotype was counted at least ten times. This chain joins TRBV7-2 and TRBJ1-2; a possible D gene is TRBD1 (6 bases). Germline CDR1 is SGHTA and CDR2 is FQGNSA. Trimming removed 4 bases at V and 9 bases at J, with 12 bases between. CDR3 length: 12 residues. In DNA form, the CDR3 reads TGTGCCAGCAGCTCTCAGGGGAAGAGCTACACCTTC. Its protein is CASSSQGKSYTF.

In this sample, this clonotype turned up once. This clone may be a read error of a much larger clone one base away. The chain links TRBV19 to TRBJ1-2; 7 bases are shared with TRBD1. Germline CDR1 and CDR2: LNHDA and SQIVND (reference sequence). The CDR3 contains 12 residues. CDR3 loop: CAATTGNYGHTF. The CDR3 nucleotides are TGTGCCGCAACGACAGGGAACTATGGCCACACCTTC. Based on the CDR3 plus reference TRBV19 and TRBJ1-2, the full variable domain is DGGITQSPKYLFRKEGQNVTLSCEQNLNHDAMYWYRQDPGQGLRLIYYSQIVNDFQKGDIAEGYSVSREKKESFPLTVTSAQKNPTAFYLCAATTGNYGHTFGSGTRLTVV.

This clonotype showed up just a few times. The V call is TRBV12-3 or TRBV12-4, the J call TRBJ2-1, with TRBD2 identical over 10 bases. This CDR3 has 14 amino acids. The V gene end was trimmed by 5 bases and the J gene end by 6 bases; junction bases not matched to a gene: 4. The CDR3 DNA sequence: TGTGCCAGCAGTCCTAGCGGGAGCATCAATGAGCAGTTCTTC. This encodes CASSPSGSINEQFF.

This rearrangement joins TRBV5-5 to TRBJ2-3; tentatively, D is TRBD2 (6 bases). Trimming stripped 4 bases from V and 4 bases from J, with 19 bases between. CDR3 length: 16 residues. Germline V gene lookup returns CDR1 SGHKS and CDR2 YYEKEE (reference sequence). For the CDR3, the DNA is TGTGCCAGCAGCAGTCTCTTGCGGGATCGGGCAGATACGCAGTATTTT. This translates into CASSSLLRDRADTQYF.

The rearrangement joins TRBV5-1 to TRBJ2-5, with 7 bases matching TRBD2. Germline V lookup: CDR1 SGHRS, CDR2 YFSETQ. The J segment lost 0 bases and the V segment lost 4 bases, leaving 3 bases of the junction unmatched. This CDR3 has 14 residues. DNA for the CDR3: TGCGCCAGCAGCCGCGGGGGAAACCAAGAGACCCAGTACTTC. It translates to CASSRGGNQETQYF.